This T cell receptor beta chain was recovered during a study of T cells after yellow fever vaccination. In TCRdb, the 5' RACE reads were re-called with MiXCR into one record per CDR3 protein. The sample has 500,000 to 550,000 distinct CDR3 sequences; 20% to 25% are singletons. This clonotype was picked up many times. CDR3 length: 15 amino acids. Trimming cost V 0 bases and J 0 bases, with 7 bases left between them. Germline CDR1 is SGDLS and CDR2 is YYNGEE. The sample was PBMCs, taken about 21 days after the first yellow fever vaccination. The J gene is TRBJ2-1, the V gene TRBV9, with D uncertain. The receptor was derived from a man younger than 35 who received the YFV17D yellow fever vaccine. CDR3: CASSVVGSSYNEQFF. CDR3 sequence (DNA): TGTGCCAGCAGCGTAGTGGGAAGCTCCTACAATGAGCAGTTCTTC.